This T cell receptor (beta chain) was sequenced for a study of CD8+CD57+ T cells in acquired aplastic anemia (dated by TCRdb to 2017 to 2018). Turning to the overall study: On average, sorted CD4+ and CD8+ cells yielded roughly 3.4 ug of extracted DNA, with a range of roughly 0.18 to 30 ug. CD8+CD57+ expansion was defined as frequency above the mean frequency observed in healthy subjects. What the study reported, not specific to this receptor: Patients and healthy controls showed no significant difference in CD8+ Simpson's diversity (P=0.060). Around 30 CD8+ CDR3 sequences were found to be shared between patients and controls, but these sequences appeared to be highly expressed in patients and within the immunodominant clones of the patients.

Expansion of CD8+CD57+ cells had been shown by flow cytometry in the patients chosen for sequencing. All patients had severe acquired aplastic anemia diagnosed by International Study of Aplastic Anemia and Agranulocytosis and Camitta criteria. No therapy had been received by the patients at the time of blood sampling. The study deep-sequenced TCR repertoires of sorted CD4+ and CD8+ blood T cells from severe aplastic anemia patients and healthy subjects. In the USA, patient enrollment took place under clinicaltrials.gov protocols 00001620, 01623167, 00001397, 00071045, 00081523 and 00961064. Ficoll-Paque density gradient centrifugation was used to isolate peripheral blood mononuclear cells. CD4+ and CD8+ T cells were sorted by FACS or magnetic beads before DNA extraction. This clonotype was observed a handful of times. The antigen it recognizes is unknown. Base qualities are not recorded, but no much larger clone differs from it by a single base.

Genomic DNA served as template for TCR beta VDJ combination and CDR3 sequence profiling. An Illumina HiSeq 2000 was used for TCR repertoire sequencing. In the source study's methods: TRBV/TRBJ rearrangement plots, CDR3 size and DJ length profiles, and Simpson's diversity index were used to assess repertoires. The most abundant DNA sequence in the deep sequencing data was defined as the immunodominant clone. CDR3 amino acid sequences were screened for sharing across subjects and were compared with published repertoires and the VDJdb database. TCRdb reran the public reads through fastp at Q25 and MiXCR, keeping productive beta chains. Rows with a matching CDR3 protein are joined into one entry that keeps the most common DNA and genes. TCRdb assigned the V and J calls; the authors' analysis was not used. The sample table holds approximately 300,000 distinct CDR3 sequences, of which 56% were seen once. The biggest ten clones account for roughly 1.3% of the sample.

The CDR1 and CDR2 encoded by the germline V gene (reference sequence) are SEHNR and FQNEAQ. From V the trimming removes 5 bases and from J it removes 0 bases, while the gene matches leave 7 bases of the junction unaccounted for. The CDR3 spans 15 residues, from the cysteine through the phenylalanine. Here the CDR3 DNA is all that survives: 45 bases in frame from base 1. The rearrangement combines TRBV7-9 with TRBJ2-7; TRBD1 agrees with 7 junctional bases. The clonotype comes from a human donor with aplastic anemia. Sequences were obtained from sorted CD4+, CD8+, or CD8+CD57+ T cells (not recorded which) from PBMCs. The CDR3 region has the sequence CASSPGQAYSYEQYF. The nucleotides read TGTGCCAGCAGCCCCGGACAGGCTTACTCCTACGAGCAGTACTTC.